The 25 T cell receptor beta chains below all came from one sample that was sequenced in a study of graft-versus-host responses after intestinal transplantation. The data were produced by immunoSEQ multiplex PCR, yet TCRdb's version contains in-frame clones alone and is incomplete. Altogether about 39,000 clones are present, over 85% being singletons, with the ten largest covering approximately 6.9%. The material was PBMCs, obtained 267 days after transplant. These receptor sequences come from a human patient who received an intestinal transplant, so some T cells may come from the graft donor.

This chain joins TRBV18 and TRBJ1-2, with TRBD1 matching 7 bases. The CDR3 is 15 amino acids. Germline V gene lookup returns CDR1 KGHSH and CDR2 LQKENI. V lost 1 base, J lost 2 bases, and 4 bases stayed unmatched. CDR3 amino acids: CASSPRQGGNYGYTF. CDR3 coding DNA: TGTGCCAGCTCACCACGACAGGGAGGAAACTATGGCTACACCTTC.

CDR3 bases: TGTGCCAGCAGCCCGGGACAGGGCGAGTGGGAGACCCAGTACTTC. Protein sequence: CASSPGQGEWETQYF. The chain links TRBV5-4 to TRBJ2-5; 9 nucleotides match TRBD1. This CDR3 region has 15 residues. The ends lost 4 bases at V and 5 bases at J; junction bases unmatched: 9. The germline gives CDR1 SGHNT, CDR2 YYREEE (reference sequence).

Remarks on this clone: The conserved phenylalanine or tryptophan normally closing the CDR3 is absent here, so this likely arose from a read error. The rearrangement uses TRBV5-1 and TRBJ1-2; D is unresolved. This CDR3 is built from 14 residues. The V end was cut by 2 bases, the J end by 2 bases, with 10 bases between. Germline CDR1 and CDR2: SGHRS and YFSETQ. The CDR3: CASSFGERNYGYTL. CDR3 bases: TGCGCCAGCAGCTTTGGGGAGAGAAACTATGGCTACACCCTC.

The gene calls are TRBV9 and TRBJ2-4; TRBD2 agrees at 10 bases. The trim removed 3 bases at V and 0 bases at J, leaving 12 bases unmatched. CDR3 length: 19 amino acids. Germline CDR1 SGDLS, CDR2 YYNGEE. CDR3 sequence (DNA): TGTGCCAGCAGCGCCGCCAGCGGGGGGGCTGATTTAGCCAAAAACATTCAGTACTTC. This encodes CASSAASGGADLAKNIQYF.

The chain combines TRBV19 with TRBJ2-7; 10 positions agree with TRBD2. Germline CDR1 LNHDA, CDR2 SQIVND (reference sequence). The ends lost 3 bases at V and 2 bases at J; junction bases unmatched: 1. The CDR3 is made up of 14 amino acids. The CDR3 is CASSMLAGAYEQYF. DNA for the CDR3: TGTGCCAGTAGTATGCTAGCGGGAGCCTACGAGCAGTACTTC.

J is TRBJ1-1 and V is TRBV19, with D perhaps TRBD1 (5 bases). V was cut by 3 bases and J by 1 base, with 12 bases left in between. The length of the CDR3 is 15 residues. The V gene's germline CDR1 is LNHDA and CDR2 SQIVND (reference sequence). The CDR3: CASSMGGSSNTEAFF. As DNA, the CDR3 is TGTGCCAGTAGTATGGGGGGGTCCTCGAACACTGAAGCTTTCTTT.

In nucleotides, the CDR3 is TGTGCCACCAGCAGTCCTAGGGACACGGCGAACACCGGGGAGCTGTTTTTT. This codes for CATSSPRDTANTGELFF. The rearrangement uses TRBV15 and TRBJ2-2; the D gene is possibly TRBD1 (6 bases). The CDR3 loop spans 17 amino acids. Germline V lookup: CDR1 LNHNV, CDR2 YYDKDF (reference sequence). Trimming left V 3 bases short and J 0 bases short, with 14 bases between.

For the CDR3, the DNA is TGTGCCAGCAGTGCTTCTACTAACTATGGCTACACCTTC. Translating gives CASSASTNYGYTF. This chain connects TRBV6-1 to TRBJ1-2; D is unclear. V was shortened by 4 bases and J by 0 bases, with 6 bases between the two germline ends. The CDR3 covers 13 residues. CDR1 and CDR2 (germline): MNHNS, SASEGT.

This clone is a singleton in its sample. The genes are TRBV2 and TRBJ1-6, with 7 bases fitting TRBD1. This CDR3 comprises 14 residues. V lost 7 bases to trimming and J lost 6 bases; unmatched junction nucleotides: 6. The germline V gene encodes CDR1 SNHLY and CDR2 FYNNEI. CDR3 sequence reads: CASTGTVTNSPLHF. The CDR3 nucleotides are TGTGCCAGCACCGGGACAGTCACTAATTCACCCCTCCACTTT.

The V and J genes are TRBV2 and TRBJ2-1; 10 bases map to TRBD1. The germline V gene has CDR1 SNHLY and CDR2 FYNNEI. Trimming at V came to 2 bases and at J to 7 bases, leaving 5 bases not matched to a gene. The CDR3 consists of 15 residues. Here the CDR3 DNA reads TGTGCCAGCAGTGAACGGGACAGGGGACTAAATGAGCAGTTCTTC. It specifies CASSERDRGLNEQFF.

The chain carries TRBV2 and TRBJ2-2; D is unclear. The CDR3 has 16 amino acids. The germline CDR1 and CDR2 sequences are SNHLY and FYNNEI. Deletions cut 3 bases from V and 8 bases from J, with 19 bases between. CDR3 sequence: CASSEFGRSPWGELFF. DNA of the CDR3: TGTGCCAGCAGTGAGTTCGGTCGATCACCGTGGGGGGAGCTGTTTTTT.

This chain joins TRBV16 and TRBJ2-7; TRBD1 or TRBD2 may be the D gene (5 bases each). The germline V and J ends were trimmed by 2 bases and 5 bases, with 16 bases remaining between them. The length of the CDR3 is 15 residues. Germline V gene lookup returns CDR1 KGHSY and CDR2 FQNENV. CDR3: CASSQQSGALNEQYF. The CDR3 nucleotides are TGTGCCAGCAGCCAACAGTCCGGGGCCTTGAACGAGCAGTACTTC. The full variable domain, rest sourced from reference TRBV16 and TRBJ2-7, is GEEVAQTPKHLVRGEGQKAKLYCAPIKGHSYVFWYQQVLKNEFKFLISFQNENVFDETGMPKERFSAKCLPNSPCSLEIQATKLEDSAVYFCASSQQSGALNEQYFGPGTRLTVT.

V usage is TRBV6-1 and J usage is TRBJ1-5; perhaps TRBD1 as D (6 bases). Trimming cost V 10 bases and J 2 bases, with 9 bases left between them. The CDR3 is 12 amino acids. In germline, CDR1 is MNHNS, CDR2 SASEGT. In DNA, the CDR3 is TGTGCCACGGGACAAGGCAATCAGCCCCAGCATTTT. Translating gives CATGQGNQPQHF.

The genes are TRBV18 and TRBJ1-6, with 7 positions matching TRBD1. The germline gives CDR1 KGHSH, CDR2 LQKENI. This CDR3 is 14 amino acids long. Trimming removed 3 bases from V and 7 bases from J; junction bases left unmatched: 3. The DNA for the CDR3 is TGTGCCAGCTCACCGGGACAGCAAAATTCACCCCTCCACTTT. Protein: CASSPGQQNSPLHF.

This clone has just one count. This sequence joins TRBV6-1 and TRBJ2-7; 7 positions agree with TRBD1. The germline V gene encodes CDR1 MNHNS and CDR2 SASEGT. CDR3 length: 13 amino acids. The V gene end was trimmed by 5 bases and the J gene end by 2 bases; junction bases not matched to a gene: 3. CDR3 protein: CASSPDRAYEQYF. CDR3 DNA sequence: TGTGCCAGCAGTCCTGACAGGGCCTACGAGCAGTACTTC.

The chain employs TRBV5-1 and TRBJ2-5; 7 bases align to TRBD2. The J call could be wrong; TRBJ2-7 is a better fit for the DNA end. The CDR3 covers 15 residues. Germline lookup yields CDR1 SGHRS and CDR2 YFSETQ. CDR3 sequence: CASSLAPGLQYEQYF. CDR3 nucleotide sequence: TGCGCCAGCAGCTTAGCTCCGGGACTACAATACGAGCAGTACTTC.

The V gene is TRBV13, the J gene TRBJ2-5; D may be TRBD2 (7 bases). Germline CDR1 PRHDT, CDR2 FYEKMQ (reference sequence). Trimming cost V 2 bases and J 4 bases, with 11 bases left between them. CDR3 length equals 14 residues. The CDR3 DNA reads TGTGCCAGCAGCTTAAGGGGGGGCCCAGAGACCCAGTACTTC. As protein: CASSLRGGPETQYF.

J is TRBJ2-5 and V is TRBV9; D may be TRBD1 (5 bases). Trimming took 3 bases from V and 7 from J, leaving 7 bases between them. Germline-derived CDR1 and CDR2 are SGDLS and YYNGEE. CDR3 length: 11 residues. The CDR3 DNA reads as TGTGCCAGCAGCGCTACAGGGACCCAGTACTTC. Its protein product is CASSATGTQYF. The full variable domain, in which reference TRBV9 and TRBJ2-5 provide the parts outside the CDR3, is DSGVTQTPKHLITATGQRVTLRCSPRSGDLSVYWYQQSLDQGLQFLIQYYNGEERAKGNILERFSAQQFPDLHSELNLSSLELGDSALYFCASSATGTQYFGPGTRLLVL.

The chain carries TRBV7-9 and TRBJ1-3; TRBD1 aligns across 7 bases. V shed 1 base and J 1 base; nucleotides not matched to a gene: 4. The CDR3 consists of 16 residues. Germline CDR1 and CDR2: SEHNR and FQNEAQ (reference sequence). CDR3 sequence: CASSLETGSSGNTIYF. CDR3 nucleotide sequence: TGTGCCAGCAGCTTAGAGACAGGGTCATCTGGAAACACCATATATTTT.

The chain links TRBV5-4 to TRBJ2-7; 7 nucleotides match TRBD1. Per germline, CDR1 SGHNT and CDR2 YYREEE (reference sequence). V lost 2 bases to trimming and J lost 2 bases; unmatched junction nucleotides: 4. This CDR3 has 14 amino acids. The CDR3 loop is CASSFVGQPYEQYF. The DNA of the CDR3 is TGTGCCAGCAGCTTCGTGGGACAGCCCTACGAGCAGTACTTC.

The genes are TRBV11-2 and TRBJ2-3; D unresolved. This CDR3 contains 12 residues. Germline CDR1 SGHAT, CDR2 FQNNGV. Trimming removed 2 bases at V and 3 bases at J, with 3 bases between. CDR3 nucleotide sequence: TGTGCCAGCAGCTTAAGAACAGATACGCAGTATTTT. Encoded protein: CASSLRTDTQYF.

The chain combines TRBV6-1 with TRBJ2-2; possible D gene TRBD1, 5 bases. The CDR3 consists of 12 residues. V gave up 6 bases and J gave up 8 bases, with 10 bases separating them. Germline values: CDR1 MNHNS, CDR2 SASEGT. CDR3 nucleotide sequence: TGTGCCAGCAGGCAGACAGTGGGGGAGCTGTTTTTT. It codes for CASRQTVGELFF.

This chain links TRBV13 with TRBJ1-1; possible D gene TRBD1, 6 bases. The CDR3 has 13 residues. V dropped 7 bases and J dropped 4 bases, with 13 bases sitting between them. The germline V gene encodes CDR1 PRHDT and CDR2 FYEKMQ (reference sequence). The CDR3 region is CASKTGISTEAFF. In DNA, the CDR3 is TGTGCCAGCAAAACAGGGATTAGCACTGAAGCTTTCTTT.

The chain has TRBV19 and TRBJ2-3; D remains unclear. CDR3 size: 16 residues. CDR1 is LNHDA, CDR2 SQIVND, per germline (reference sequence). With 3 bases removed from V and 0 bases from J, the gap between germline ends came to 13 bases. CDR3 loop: CASSMVVTISTDTQYF. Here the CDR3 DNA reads TGTGCCAGTAGTATGGTCGTGACAATCAGCACAGATACGCAGTATTTT.

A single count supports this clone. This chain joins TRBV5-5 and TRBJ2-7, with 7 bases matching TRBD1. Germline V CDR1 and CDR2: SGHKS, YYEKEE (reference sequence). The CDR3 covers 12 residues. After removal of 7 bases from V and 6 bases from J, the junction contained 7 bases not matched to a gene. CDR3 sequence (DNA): TGTGCCAGCGGCCAGACAGGGCTCGAGCAGTACTTC. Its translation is CASGQTGLEQYF.